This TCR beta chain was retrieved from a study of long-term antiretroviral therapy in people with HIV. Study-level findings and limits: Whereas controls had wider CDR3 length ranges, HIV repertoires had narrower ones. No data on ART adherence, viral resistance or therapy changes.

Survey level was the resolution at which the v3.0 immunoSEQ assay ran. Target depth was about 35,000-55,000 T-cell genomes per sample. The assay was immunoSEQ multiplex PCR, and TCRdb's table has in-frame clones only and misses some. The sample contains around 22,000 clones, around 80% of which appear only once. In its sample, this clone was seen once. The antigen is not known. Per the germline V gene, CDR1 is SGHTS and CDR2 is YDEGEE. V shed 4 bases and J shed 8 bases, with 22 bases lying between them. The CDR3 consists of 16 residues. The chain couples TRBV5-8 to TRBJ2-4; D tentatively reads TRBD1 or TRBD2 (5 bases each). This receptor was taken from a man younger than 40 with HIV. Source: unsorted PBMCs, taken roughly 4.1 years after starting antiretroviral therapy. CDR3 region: CASSVGIQVHGDIQYF. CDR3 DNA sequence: TGTGCCAGCAGCGTAGGCATACAGGTACACGGGGACATTCAGTACTTC.